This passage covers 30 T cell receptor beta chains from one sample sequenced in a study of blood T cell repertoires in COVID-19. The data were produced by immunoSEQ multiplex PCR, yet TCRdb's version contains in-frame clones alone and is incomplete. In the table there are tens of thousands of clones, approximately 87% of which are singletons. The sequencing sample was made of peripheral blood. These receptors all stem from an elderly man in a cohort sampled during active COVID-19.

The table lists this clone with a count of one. The CDR3 spells CASSRQGAGEQYV. The CDR3 nucleotides read TGTGCCAGCAGTCGGCAGGGGGCGGGCGAGCAGTACGTC. V gene TRBV6-5 combines with J gene TRBJ2-7; 8 bases match TRBD1. CDR1 and CDR2 (germline): MNHEY, SVGAGI. Germline trimming cut 5 bases from V and 6 bases from J; bases unmatched to any gene: 6. The CDR3 is made up of 13 amino acids.

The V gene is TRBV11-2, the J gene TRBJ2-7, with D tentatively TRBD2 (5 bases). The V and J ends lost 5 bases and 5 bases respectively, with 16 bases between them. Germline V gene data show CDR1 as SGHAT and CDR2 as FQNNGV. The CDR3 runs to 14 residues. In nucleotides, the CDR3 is TGTGCCAGCAGCCTTCGGGGAGACCAAAACGAGCAGTACTTC. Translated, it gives CASSLRGDQNEQYF.

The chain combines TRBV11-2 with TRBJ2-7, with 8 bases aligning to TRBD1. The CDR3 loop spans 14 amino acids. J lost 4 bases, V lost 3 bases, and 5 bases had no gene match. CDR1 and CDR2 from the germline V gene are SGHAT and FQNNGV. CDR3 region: CASSLGRGLYEQYF. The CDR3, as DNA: TGTGCCAGCAGCTTGGGCAGGGGGCTGTACGAGCAGTACTTC.

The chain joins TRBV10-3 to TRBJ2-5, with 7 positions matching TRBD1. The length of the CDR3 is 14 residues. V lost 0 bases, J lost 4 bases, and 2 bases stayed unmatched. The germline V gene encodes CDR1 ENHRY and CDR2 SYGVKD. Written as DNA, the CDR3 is TGTGCCATCAGTGAGTCCTCAGGGGGAGAGACCCAGTACTTC. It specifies CAISESSGGETQYF.

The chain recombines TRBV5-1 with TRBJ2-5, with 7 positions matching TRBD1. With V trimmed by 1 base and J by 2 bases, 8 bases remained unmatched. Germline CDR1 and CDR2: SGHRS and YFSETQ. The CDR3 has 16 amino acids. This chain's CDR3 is CASSLTRTGLQETQYF. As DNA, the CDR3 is TGCGCCAGCAGCTTGACCCGGACAGGCTTACAAGAGACCCAGTACTTC.

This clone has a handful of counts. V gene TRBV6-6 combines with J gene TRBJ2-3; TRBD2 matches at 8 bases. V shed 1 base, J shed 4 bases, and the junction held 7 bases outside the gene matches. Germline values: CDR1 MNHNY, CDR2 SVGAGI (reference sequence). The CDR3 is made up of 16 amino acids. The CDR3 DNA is TGTGCCAGCAGTTACTTGACCGGGACTAGGCCAGATACGCAGTATTTT. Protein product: CASSYLTGTRPDTQYF.

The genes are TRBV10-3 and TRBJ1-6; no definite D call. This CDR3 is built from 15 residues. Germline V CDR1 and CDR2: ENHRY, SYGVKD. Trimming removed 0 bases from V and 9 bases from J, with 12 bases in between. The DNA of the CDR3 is TGTGCCATCAGTGAGTCTTCGGGGTTAGTTTCACCCCTCCACTTT. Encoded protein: CAISESSGLVSPLHF.

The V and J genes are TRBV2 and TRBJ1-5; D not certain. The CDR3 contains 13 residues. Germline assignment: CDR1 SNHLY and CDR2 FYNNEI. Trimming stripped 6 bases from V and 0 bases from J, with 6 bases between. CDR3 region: CASREYSNQPQHF. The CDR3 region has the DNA TGTGCCAGCAGGGAATATAGCAATCAGCCCCAGCATTTT. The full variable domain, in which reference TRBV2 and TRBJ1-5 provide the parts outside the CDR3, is EPEVTQTPSHQVTQMGQEVILRCVPISNHLYFYWYRQILGQKVEFLVSFYNNEISEKSEIFDDQFSVERPDGSNFTLKIRSTKLEDSAMYFCASREYSNQPQHFGDGTRLSIL.

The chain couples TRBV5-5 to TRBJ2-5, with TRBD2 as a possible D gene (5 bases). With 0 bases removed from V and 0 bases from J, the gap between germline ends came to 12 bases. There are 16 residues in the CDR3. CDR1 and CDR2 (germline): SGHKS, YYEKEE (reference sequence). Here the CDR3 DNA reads TGTGCCAGCAGCTTGGCTGGTCTAGCAAACCAAGAGACCCAGTACTTC. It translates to CASSLAGLANQETQYF.

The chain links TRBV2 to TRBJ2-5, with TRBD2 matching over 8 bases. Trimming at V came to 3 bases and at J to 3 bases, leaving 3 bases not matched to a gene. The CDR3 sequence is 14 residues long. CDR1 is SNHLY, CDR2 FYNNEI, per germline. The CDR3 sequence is CASSDLAGKETQYF. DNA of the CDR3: TGTGCCAGCAGTGATTTAGCGGGGAAAGAGACCCAGTACTTC.

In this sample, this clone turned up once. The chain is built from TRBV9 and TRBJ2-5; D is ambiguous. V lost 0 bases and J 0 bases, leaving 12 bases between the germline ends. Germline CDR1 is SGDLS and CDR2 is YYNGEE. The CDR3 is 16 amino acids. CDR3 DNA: TGTGCCAGCAGCGTAGAAGGCCCAGCGTACCAAGAGACCCAGTACTTC. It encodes CASSVEGPAYQETQYF. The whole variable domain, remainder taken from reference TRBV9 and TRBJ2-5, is DSGVTQTPKHLITATGQRVTLRCSPRSGDLSVYWYQQSLDQGLQFLIQYYNGEERAKGNILERFSAQQFPDLHSELNLSSLELGDSALYFCASSVEGPAYQETQYFGPGTRLLVL.

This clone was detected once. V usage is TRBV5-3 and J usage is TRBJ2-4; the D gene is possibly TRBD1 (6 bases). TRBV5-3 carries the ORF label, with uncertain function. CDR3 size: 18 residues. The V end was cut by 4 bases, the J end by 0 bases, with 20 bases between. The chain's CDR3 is CARSLGQRPWLAKNIQYF. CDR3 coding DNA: TGTGCCAGAAGCCTCGGACAGCGCCCATGGCTAGCCAAAAACATTCAGTACTTC.

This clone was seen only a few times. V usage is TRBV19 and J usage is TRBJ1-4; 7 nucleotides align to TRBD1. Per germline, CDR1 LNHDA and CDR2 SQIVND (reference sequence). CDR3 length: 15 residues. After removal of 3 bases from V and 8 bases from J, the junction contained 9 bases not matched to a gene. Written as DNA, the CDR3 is TGTGCCAGTAGTATGCGACAGGGAAGAGGCGAAAAACTGTTTTTT. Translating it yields CASSMRQGRGEKLFF. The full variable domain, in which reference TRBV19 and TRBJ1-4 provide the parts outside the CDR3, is DGGITQSPKYLFRKEGQNVTLSCEQNLNHDAMYWYRQDPGQGLRLIYYSQIVNDFQKGDIAEGYSVSREKKESFPLTVTSAQKNPTAFYLCASSMRQGRGEKLFFGSGTQLSVL.

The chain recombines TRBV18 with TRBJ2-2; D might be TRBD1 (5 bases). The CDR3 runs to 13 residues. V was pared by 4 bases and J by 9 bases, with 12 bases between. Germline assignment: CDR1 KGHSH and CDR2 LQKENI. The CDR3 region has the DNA TGTGCCAGCTCACGCGACAGTGGCCGGGAGCTGTTTTTT. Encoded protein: CASSRDSGRELFF. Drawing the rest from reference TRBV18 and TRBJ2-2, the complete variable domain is NAGVMQNPRHLVRRRGQEARLRCSPMKGHSHVYWYRQLPEEGLKFMVYLQKENIIDESGMPKERFSAEFPKEGPSILRIQQVVRGDSAAYFCASSRDSGRELFFGEGSRLTVL.

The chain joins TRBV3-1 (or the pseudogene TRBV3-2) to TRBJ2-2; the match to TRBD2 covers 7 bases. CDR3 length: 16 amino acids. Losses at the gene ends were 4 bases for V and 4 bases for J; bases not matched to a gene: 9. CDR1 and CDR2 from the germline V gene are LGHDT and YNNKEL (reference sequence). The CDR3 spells CASSRGRGMTTGELFF. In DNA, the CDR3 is TGTGCCAGCAGCCGTGGGAGGGGTATGACCACCGGGGAGCTGTTTTTT.

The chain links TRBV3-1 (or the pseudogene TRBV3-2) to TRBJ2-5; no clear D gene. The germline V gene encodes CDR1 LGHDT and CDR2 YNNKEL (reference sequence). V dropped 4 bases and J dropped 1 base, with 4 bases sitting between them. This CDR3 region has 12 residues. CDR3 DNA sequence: TGTGCCAGCAGCCCAGGCCAAGAGACCCAGTACTTC. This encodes CASSPGQETQYF.

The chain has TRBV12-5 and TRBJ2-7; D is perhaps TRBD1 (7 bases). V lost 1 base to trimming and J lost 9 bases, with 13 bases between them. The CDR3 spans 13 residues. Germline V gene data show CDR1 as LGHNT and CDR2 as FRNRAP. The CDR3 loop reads CASGLADREVQYF. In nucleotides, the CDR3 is TGTGCTAGTGGTTTGGCTGACAGGGAGGTGCAGTACTTC.

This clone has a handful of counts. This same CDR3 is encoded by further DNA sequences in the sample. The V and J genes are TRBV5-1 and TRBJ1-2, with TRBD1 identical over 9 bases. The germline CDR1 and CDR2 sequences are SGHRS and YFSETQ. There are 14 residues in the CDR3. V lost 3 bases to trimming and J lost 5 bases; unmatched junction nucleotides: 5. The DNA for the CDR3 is TGCGCCAGCAGCTCGGGACAGGGTAATTATGGCTACACCTTC. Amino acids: CASSSGQGNYGYTF. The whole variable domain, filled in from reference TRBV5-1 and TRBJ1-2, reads KAGVTQTPRYLIKTRGQQVTLSCSPISGHRSVSWYQQTPGQGLQFLFEYFSETQRNKGNFPGRFSGRQFSNSRSEMNVSTLELGDSALYLCASSSGQGNYGYTFGSGTRLTVV.

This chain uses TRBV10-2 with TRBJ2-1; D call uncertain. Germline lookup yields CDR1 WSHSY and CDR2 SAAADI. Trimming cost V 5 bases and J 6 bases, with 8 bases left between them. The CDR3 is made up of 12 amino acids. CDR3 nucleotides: TGCGCCAGCAGTAACCCGGGCAATGAGCAGTTCTTC. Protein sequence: CASSNPGNEQFF.

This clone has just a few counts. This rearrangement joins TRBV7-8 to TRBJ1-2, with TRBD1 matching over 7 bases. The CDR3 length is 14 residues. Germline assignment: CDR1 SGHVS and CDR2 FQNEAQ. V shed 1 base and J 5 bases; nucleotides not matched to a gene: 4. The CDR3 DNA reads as TGTGCCAGCAGCTTAGGCAGGGGGTGGTATGGCTACACCTTC. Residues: CASSLGRGWYGYTF.

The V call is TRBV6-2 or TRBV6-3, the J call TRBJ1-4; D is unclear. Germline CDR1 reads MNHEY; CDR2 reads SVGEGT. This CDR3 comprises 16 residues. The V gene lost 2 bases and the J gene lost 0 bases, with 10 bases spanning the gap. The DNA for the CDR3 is TGTGCCAGCAGTTACGTGGGCCCAACAACTAATGAAAAACTGTTTTTT. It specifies CASSYVGPTTNEKLFF.

CDR3 region: CASSPSGGPYEQYF. The CDR3 bases are TGTGCCAGCAGCCCGAGCGGGGGGCCCTACGAGCAGTACTTC. The chain recombines TRBV5-4 with TRBJ2-7, with 9 bases that match TRBD2. This CDR3 is 14 amino acids long. The germline V gene encodes CDR1 SGHNT and CDR2 YYREEE (reference sequence). Trimming cost V 4 bases and J 2 bases; bases outside gene matches: 4.

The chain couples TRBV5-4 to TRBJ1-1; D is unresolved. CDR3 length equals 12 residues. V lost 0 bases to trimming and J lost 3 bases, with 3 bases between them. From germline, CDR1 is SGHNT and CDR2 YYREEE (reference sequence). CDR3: CASSLADTEAFF. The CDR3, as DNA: TGTGCCAGCAGCTTGGCGGACACTGAAGCTTTCTTT.

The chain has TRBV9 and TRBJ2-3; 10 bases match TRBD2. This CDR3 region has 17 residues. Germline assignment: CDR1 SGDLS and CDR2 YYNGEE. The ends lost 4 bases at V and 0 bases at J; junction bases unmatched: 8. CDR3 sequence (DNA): TGTGCCAGCAGCCTCCGAGGAGCGGGGGGGAGCACAGATACGCAGTATTTT. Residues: CASSLRGAGGSTDTQYF.

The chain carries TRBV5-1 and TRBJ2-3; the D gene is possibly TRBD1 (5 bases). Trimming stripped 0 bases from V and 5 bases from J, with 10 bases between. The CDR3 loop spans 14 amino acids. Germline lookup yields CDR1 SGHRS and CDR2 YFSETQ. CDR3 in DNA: TGCGCCAGCAGCTTGGGGGTTCAGGGAGATACGCAGTATTTT. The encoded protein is CASSLGVQGDTQYF.

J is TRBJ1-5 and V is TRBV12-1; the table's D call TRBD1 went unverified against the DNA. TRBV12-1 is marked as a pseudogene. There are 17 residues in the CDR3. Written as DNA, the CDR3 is TGTGCCAGCAGCTTTGCGGAACGACAGGGAGTCAATCAGCCCCAGCATTTT. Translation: CASSFAERQGVNQPQHF.

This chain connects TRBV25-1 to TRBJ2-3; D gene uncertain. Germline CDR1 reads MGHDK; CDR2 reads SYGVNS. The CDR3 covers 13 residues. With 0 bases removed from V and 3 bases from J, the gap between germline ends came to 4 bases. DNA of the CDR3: TGTGCCAGCAGTGAATACGGGACAGATACGCAGTATTTT. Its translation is CASSEYGTDTQYF.

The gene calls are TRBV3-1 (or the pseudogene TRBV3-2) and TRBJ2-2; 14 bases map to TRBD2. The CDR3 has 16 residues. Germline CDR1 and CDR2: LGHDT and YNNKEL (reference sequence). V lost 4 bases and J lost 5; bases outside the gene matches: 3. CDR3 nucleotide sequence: TGTGCCAGCAGCCCGACTAGCGGGGGGGGAACCGGGGAGCTGTTTTTT. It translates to CASSPTSGGGTGELFF.

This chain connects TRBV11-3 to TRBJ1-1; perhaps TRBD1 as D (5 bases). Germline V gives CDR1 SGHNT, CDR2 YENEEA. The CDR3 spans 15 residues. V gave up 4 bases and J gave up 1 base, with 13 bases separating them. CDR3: CASSSGGGGNTEAFF. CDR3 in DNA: TGTGCCAGCAGCTCAGGCGGGGGGGGGAACACTGAAGCTTTCTTT.

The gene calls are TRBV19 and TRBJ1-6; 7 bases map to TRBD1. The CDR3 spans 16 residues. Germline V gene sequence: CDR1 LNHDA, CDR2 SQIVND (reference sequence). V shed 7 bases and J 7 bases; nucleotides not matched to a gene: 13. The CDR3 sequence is CASKSLRQGKNSPLHF. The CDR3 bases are TGTGCCAGTAAGTCCCTCCGACAGGGAAAGAATTCACCCCTCCACTTT.